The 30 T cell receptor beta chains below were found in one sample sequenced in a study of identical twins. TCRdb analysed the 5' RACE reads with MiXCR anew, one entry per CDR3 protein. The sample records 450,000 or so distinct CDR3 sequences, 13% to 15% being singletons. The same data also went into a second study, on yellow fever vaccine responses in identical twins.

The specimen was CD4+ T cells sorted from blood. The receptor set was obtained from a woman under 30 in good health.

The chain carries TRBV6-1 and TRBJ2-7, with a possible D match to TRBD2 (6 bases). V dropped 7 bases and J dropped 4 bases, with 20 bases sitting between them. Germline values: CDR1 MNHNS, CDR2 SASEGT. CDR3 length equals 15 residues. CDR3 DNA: TGTGCCAGCACCCTCGAGGCGGGGCCTCTTTACGAGCAGTACTTC. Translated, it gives CASTLEAGPLYEQYF.

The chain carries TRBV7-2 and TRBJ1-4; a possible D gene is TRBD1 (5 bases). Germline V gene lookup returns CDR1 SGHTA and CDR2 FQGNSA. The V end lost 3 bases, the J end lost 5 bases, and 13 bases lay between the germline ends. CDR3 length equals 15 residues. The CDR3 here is CASSLSDRRNEKLFF. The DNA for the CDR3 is TGTGCCAGCAGCTTGTCCGACAGAAGGAATGAAAAACTGTTTTTT. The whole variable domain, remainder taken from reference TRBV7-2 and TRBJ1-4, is GAGVSQSPSNKVTEKGKDVELRCDPISGHTALYWYRQSLGQGLEFLIYFQGNSAPDKSGLPSDRFSAERTGGSVSTLTIQRTQQEDSAVYLCASSLSDRRNEKLFFGSGTQLSVL.

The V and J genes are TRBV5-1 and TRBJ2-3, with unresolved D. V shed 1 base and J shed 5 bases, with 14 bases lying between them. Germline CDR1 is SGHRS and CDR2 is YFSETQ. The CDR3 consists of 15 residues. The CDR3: CASSLPLHLGDTQYF. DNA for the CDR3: TGCGCCAGCAGCTTGCCCCTACACTTAGGAGATACGCAGTATTTT.

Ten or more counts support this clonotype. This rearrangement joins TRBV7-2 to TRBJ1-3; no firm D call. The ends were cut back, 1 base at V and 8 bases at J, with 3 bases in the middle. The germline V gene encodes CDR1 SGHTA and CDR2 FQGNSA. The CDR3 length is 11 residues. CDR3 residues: CASSLGDTIYF. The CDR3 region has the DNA TGTGCCAGCAGCTTAGGGGACACCATATATTTT.

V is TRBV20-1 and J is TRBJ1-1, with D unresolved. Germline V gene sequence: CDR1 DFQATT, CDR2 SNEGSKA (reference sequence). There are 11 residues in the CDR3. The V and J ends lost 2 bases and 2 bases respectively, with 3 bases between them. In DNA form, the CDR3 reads TGCAGTGCTAGATACAACACTGAAGCTTTCTTT. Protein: CSARYNTEAFF.

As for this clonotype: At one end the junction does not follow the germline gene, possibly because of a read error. In DNA form, the CDR3 reads TGTGCCACTAGTGATGATTGGCAGCTCTCCTACAATGAGCAGTTCTTC. Translated, it gives CATSDDWQLSYNEQFF. The V and J genes are TRBV24-1 and TRBJ2-1; no clear D. The CDR3 loop spans 16 amino acids. Germline CDR1 reads KGHDR; CDR2 reads SFDVKD.

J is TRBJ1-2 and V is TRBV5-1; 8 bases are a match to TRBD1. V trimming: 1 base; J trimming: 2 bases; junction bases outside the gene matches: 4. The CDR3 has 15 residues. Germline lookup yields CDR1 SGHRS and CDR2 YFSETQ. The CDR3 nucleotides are TGCGCCAGCAGCTTGCCGAGACAGGGGAACTATGGCTACACCTTC. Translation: CASSLPRQGNYGYTF. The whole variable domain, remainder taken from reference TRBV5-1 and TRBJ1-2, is KAGVTQTPRYLIKTRGQQVTLSCSPISGHRSVSWYQQTPGQGLQFLFEYFSETQRNKGNFPGRFSGRQFSNSRSEMNVSTLELGDSALYLCASSLPRQGNYGYTFGSGTRLTVV.

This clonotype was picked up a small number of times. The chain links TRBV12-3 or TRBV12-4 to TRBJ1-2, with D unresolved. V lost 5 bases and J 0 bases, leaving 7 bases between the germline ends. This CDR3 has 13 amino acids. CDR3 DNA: TGTGCCAGCAGTGAGCCCCCTAACTATGGCTACACCTTC. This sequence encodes CASSEPPNYGYTF.

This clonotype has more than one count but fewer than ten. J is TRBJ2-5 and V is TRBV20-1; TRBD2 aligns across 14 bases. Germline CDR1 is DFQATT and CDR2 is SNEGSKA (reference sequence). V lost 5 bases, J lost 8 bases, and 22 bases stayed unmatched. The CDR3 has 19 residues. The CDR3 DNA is TGCAGTGCTCACTCGGTGAACCGGGACCGAGGACTAGCGGGGGGCACCCAGTACTTC. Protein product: CSAHSVNRDRGLAGGTQYF.

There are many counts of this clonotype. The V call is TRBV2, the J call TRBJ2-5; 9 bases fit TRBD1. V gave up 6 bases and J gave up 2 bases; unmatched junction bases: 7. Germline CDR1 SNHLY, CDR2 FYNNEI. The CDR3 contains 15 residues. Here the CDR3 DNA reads TGTGCCAGCAGGCCAGGGACAGGGAGACAAGAGACCCAGTACTTC. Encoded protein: CASRPGTGRQETQYF.

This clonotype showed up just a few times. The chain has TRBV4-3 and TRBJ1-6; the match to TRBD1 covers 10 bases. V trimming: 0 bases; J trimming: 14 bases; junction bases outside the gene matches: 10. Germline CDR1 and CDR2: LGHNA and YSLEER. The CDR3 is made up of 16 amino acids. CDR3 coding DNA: TGCGCCAGCAGCCAAGATTGGGTGGGGGACAGGGGATCCCTCCACTTT. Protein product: CASSQDWVGDRGSLHF.

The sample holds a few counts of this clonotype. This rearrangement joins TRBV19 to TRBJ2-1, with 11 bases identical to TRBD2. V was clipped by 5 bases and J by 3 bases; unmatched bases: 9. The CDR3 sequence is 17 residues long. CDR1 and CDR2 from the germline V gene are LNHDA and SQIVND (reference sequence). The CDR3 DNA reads TGTGCCAGTAGTCCTCGACTAGCGGGGACCTACTACAATGAGCAGTTCTTC. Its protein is CASSPRLAGTYYNEQFF.

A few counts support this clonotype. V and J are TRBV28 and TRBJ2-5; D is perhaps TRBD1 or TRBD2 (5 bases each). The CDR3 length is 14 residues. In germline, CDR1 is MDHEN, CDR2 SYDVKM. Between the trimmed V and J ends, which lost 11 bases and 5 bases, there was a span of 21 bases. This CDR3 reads CASRFGALGETQYF. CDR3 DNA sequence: TGTGCCTCGAGGTTCGGGGCATTAGGGGAGACCCAGTACTTC.

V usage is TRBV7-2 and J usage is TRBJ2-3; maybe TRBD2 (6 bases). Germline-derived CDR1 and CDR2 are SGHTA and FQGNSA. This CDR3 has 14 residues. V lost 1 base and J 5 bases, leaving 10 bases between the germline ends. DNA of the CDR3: TGTGCCAGCAGCTTAGGGTCTAGCGAAGATACGCAGTATTTT. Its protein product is CASSLGSSEDTQYF.

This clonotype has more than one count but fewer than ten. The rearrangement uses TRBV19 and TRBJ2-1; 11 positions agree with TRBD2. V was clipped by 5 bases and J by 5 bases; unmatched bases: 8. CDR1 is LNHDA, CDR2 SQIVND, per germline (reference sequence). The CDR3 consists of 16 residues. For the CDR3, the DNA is TGTGCCAGTAGTTCCCAGGGACTAGCGGATCACAATGAGCAGTTCTTC. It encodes CASSSQGLADHNEQFF.

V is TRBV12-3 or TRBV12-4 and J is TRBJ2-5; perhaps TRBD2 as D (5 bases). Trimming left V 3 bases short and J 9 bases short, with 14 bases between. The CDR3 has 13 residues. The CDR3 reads CASSFSASGSQYF. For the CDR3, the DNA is TGTGCCAGCAGTTTCTCCGCCTCGGGGTCCCAGTACTTC.

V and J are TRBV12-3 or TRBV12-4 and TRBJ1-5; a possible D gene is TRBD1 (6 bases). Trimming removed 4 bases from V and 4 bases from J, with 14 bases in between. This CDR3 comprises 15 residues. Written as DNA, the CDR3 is TGTGCCAGCAGTTCACAGGGCGGGAAAAATCAGCCCCAGCATTTT. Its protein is CASSSQGGKNQPQHF.

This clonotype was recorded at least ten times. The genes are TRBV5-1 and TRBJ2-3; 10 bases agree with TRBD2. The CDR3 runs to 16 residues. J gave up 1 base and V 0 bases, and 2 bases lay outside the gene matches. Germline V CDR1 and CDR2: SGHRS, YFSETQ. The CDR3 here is CASSLGTSGGTDTQYF. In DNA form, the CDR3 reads TGCGCCAGCAGCTTGGGTACTAGCGGGGGCACAGATACGCAGTATTTT. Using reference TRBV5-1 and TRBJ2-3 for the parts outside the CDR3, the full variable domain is KAGVTQTPRYLIKTRGQQVTLSCSPISGHRSVSWYQQTPGQGLQFLFEYFSETQRNKGNFPGRFSGRQFSNSRSEMNVSTLELGDSALYLCASSLGTSGGTDTQYFGPGTRLTVL.

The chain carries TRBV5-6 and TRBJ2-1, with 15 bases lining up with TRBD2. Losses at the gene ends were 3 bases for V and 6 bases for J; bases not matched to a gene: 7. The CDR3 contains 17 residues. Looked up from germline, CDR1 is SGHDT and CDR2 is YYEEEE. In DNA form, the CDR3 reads TGTGCCAGCAGCTCCGGACTAGCGGGGGGGCCCTGCAATGAGCAGTTCTTC. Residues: CASSSGLAGGPCNEQFF. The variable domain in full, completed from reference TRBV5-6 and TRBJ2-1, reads DAGVTQSPTHLIKTRGQQVTLRCSPKSGHDTVSWYQQALGQGPQFIFQYYEEEERQRGNFPDRFSGHQFPNYSSELNVNALLLGDSALYLCASSSGLAGGPCNEQFFGPGTRLTVL.

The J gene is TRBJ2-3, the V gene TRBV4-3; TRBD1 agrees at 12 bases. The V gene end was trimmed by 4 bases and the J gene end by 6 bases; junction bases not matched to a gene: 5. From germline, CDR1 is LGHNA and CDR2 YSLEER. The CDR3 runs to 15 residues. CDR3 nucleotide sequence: TGCGCCAGCAGCCGAGGGACAGGGGGCGGTGATACGCAGTATTTT. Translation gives CASSRGTGGGDTQYF.

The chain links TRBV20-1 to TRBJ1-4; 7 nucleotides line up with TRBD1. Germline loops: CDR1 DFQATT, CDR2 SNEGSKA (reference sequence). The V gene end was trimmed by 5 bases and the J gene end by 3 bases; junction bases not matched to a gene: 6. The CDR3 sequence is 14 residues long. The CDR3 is CSAGVQGANEKLFF. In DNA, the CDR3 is TGCAGTGCTGGGGTGCAGGGGGCTAATGAAAAACTGTTTTTT.

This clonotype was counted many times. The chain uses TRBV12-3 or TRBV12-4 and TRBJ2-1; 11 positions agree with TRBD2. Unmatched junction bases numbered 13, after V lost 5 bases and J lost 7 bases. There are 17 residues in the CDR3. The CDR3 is CASSPLPTSGSSNEQFF. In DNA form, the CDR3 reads TGTGCCAGCAGTCCCCTACCTACTAGCGGGAGTTCGAATGAGCAGTTCTTC.

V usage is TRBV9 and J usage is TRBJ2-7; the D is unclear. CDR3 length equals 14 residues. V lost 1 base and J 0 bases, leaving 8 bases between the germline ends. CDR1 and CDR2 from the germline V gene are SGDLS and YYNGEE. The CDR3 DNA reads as TGTGCCAGCAGCGTACGGCAGAGCTCCTACGAGCAGTACTTC. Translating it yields CASSVRQSSYEQYF.

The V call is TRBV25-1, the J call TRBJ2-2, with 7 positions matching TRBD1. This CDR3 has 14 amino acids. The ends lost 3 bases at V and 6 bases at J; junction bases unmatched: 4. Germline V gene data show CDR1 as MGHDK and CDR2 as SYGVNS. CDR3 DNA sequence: TGTGCCAGCAGTGAGACACAGGGGCCCGGGGAGCTGTTTTTT. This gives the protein CASSETQGPGELFF. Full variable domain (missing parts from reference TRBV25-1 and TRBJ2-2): EADIYQTPRYLVIGTGKKITLECSQTMGHDKMYWYQQDPGMELHLIHYSYGVNSTEKGDLSSESTVSRIRTEHFPLTLESARPSHTSQYLCASSETQGPGELFFGEGSRLTVL.

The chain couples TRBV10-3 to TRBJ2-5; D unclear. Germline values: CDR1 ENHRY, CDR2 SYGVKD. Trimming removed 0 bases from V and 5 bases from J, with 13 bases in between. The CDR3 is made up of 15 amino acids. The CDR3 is CAISESGRAGETQYF. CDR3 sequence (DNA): TGTGCCATCAGTGAGTCTGGTAGGGCTGGGGAGACCCAGTACTTC.

CDR3 DNA: TGTGCCACCCCAAGATCCGGGACTAGCGTATTTACGCAGTATTTT. This encodes CATPRSGTSVFTQYF. The chain joins TRBV24-1 to TRBJ2-3, with 10 positions matching TRBD2. Per germline, CDR1 KGHDR and CDR2 SFDVKD. V shed 9 bases and J 8 bases; nucleotides not matched to a gene: 13. This CDR3 has 15 residues.

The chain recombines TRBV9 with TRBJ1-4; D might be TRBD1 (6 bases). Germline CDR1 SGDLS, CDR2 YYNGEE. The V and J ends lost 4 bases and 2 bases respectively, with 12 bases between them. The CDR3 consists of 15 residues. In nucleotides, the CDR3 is TGTGCCAGCAGCCGTAACAGGGCGACTAATGAAAAACTGTTTTTT. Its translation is CASSRNRATNEKLFF.

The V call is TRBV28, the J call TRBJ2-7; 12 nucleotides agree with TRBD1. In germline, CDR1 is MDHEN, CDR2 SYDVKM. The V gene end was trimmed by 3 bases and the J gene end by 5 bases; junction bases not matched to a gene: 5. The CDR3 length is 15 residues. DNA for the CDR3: TGTGCCAGCAGTTTTATCGGGACAGGGGGCCACGAGCAGTACTTC. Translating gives CASSFIGTGGHEQYF.

The CDR3 loop reads CASSLHLSYEQYF. The CDR3 nucleotides read TGTGCCAGCAGCTTACACCTCTCCTACGAGCAGTACTTC. J is TRBJ2-7 and V is TRBV5-6; D remains unclear. CDR1 and CDR2 (germline): SGHDT, YYEEEE. The CDR3 has 13 residues. Trimming pared 2 bases from V and 0 bases from J, leaving 6 bases between.

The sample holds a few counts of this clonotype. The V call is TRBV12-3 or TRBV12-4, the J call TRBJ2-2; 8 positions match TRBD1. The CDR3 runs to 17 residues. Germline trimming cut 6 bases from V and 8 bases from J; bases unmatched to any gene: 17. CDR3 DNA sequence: TGTGCCAGCAGCCACAAAAGACAGGGGACGAGTCCAGGGGAGCTGTTTTTT. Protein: CASSHKRQGTSPGELFF.